Shown below are 3 T cell receptor beta chains from a single sample sequenced in a study of CD8 T cells in Susac syndrome. RNA totalling roughly 0.5 to 1 ug underwent reverse transcription with random hexamers. TCRdb re-called the immunoSEQ multiplex PCR reads with MiXCR, one entry per CDR3 protein. The sample has a few hundred thousand distinct CDR3 sequences, 85% to 95% seen once; the top ten hold around 0.082%. Material for sequencing was CD4+ T cells from PBMCs. All receptors come from a human donor with multiple sclerosis.

The rearrangement uses TRBV7-3 and TRBJ2-1; TRBD2 is a possible D gene (5 bases). This CDR3 has 13 residues. The germline gives CDR1 SGHTA, CDR2 FQGTGA. V was trimmed by 5 bases and J by 9 bases, leaving 14 bases between them. The CDR3 sequence is CASSMPNGGEQFF. In DNA form, the CDR3 reads TGTGCCAGCAGCATGCCGAACGGAGGTGAGCAGTTCTTC. The entire variable domain, with the rest obtained from reference TRBV7-3 and TRBJ2-1, is as follows: GAGVSQTPSNKVTEKGKYVELRCDPISGHTALYWYRQSLGQGPEFLIYFQGTGAADDSGLPNDRFFAVRPEGSVSTLKIQRTERGDSAVYLCASSMPNGGEQFFGPGTRLTVL.

The chain employs TRBV7-3 and TRBJ2-1, with D hard to call. CDR1 SGHTA and CDR2 FQGTGA come from the germline V gene. The CDR3 sequence is 12 residues long. V lost 5 bases to trimming and J lost 8 bases, with 10 bases between them. The CDR3 DNA reads TGTGCCAGCAGCAACTTCGGCGATGAGCAGTTCTTC. Its protein product is CASSNFGDEQFF.

The chain is built from TRBV20-1 and TRBJ1-6; the D gene is possibly TRBD1 (5 bases). The ends were cut back, 3 bases at V and 8 bases at J, with 14 bases in the middle. This CDR3 is built from 14 residues. Germline V gene data show CDR1 as DFQATT and CDR2 as SNEGSKA (reference sequence). CDR3 in amino acids: CSASRGTAYSPLHF. CDR3 DNA: TGCAGTGCTAGTCGGGGGACTGCGTATTCACCCCTCCACTTT.